This TCR beta chain was identified during a study of CD8+CD57+ T cells in acquired aplastic anemia. Across the study: Isolated CD4+ and CD8+ cells, once sorted, yielded DNA averaging approximately 3 ug. Study-wide points: Overlapping CD8+ CDR3 repertoires of patients and controls contained about 27 shared sequences.

Germline-derived CDR1 and CDR2 are GTSNPN and SVGIG (reference sequence). The CDR3 spans 12 residues. V gave up 8 bases and J gave up 3 bases, with 14 bases separating them. Patients chosen for sequencing had shown CD8+CD57+ cell expansion by flow cytometry. Everyone among the patients had severe acquired aplastic anemia. This clonotype was seen more than once but under ten times. The antigen is undetermined. Template material for TCR beta VDJ and CDR3 profiling consisted of genomic DNA. Each CDR3 protein is one row after TCRdb ran MiXCR on the reads. The sample includes about 470,000 distinct CDR3 sequences, approximately 33% of them seen just once.

The V and J genes are TRBV30 and TRBJ2-7; D is uncertain. The receptor comes from a human donor with aplastic anemia. Sequenced: sorted CD4+, CD8+, or CD8+CD57+ T cells (not recorded which) from PBMCs. The CDR3 nucleotides are TGTGCCGGGGAAGGTCAGCACTACGAGCAGTACTTC. Its translation: CAGEGQHYEQYF.